This TCR beta chain was captured by sequencing in a study of monozygotic twins with inflammatory bowel disease. Study-level findings and limits: No difference was seen in repertoire similarity between concordant and discordant twins, possibly from limited power.

Blood, 2 to 2.5 ml, was drawn per donor. From germline, CDR1 is SGHRS and CDR2 YFSETQ. This CDR3 is 15 amino acids long. Note on this clonotype: Antigen specificity is unknown.

With eight separate reactions per sample, the authors made cDNA. TCRdb reanalyzed the 5' RACE reads, giving one entry per CDR3 protein sequence and no DNA. The specimen's table records approximately 420,000 distinct CDR3 sequences. The sequence was collected from a human donor with ulcerative colitis or Crohn's disease, or a healthy co-twin of an affected twin (not recorded which). The chain combines TRBV5-1 with TRBJ2-7; TCRdb's assignment of TRBD2 cannot be checked, as there is no DNA. Sequenced material: blood. The CDR3 protein is CASRSWTSGNYEQYF. Full variable domain (rest looked up from reference TRBV5-1 and TRBJ2-7): KAGVTQTPRYLIKTRGQQVTLSCSPISGHRSVSWYQQTPGQGLQFLFEYFSETQRNKGNFPGRFSGRQFSNSRSEMNVSTLELGDSALYLCASRSWTSGNYEQYFGPGTRLTVT.